This T cell receptor beta chain was identified in a study of cytomegalovirus exposure and HLA in healthy donors. 13 Jbeta primers and 60 Vbeta primers were used for the PCR. Measured with immunoSEQ multiplex PCR; TCRdb has only the in-frame clones, and not every one. The data show 120,000 or so clones, approximately 82% seen once. The germline CDR1 and CDR2 sequences are GTSNPN and SVGIG (reference sequence). The CDR3 has 10 residues. Trimming cost V 5 bases and J 8 bases, with 9 bases left between them. The sequenced sample was PBMCs. This sequence originates from a man aged 25-45 years in good health and CMV-seropositive. The chain is built from TRBV30 and TRBJ1-2, with D unresolved. CDR3 sequence (DNA): TGTGCCTGGGGACTGGGCGGCTACACCTTC. Protein sequence: CAWGLGGYTF.